This section outlines one TCR beta chain sequence together with its context. Its cognate antigen is unknown. CDR1 and CDR2 (germline): MNHEY, SMNVEV (reference sequence). The CDR3 sequence is 14 residues long. These data are taken from a study of cytomegalovirus exposure and HLA in healthy donors. The study's findings and limits: In vitro work confirmed that a few CMV-associated chains recognize CMV antigens.

Both 60 Vbeta primers and 13 Jbeta primers went into the PCR. Sequencing was performed with immunoSEQ multiplex PCR; in TCRdb, only in-frame clones are kept and a portion is missing. The data hold fewer than 150,000 clones, with 82% observed a single time. Healthy bone marrow donors made up the donors. The material sequenced was PBMCs. The chain has TRBV27 and TRBJ2-5, with D perhaps matching TRBD2 (5 bases). The J call may not be correct, given that the DNA end is closer to TRBJ2-7. This receptor was taken from a male donor in good health and CMV-seronegative. The DNA for the CDR3 is TGTGCCAGCAGTTTCGTCCGGGGTTCCTACGAGCAGTACTTC. This gives the protein CASSFVRGSYEQYF.